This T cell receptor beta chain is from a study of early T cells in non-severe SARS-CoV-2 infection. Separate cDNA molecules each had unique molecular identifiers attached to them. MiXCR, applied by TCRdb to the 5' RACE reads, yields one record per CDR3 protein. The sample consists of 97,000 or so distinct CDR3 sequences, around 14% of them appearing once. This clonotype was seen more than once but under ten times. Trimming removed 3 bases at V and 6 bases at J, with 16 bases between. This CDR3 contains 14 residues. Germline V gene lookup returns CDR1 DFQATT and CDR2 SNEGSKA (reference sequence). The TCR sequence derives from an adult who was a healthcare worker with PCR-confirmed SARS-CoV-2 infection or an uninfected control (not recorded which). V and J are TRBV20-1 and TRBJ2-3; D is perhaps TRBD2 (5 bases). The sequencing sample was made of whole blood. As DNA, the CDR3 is TGCAGTGCTAGGATAGCGCCCCTCTATGATACGCAGTATTTT. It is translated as CSARIAPLYDTQYF.